This TCR beta chain is from a study of blood T cell repertoires in COVID-19. Trimming took 1 base from V and 8 from J, leaving 17 bases between them. The CDR3 length is 15 residues. Germline V lookup: CDR1 LGHNA, CDR2 YNFKEQ. The method was immunoSEQ multiplex PCR; TCRdb's version includes in-frame clones alone and lacks a portion of them. The repertoire holds 150,000 to 200,000 clones, with around 80% as singletons. Sequenced material: PBMCs or T cells enriched from blood (not recorded which). The TCR originated in a woman between 45 and 65 years old who had recovered from COVID-19. This chain joins TRBV4-2 and TRBJ1-2; D unresolved. The CDR3 nucleotides read TGTGCCAGCAGCCAAGGGGGAGGAGGTACGGGAGGCTACACCTTC. Translated: CASSQGGGGTGGYTF.